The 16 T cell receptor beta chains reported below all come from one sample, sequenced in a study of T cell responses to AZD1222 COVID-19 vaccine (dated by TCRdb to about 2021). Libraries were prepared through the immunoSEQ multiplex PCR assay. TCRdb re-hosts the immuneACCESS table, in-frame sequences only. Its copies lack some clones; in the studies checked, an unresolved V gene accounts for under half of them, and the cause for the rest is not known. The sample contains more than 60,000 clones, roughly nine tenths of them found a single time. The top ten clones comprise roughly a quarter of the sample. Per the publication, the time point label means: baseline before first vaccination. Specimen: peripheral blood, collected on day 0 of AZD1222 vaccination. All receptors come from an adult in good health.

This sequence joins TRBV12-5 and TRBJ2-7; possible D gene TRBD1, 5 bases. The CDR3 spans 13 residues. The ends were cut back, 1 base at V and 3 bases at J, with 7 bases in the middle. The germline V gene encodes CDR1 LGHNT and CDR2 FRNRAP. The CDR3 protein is CASGLGQSYEQYF. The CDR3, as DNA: TGTGCTAGTGGTTTGGGACAGAGCTACGAGCAGTACTTC.

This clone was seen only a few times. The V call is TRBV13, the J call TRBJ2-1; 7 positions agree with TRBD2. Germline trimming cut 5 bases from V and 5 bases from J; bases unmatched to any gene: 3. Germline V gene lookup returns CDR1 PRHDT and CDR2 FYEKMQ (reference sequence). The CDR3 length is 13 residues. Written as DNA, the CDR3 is TGTGCCAGCAGCGGCCTAGCGGACAATGAGCAGTTCTTC. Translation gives CASSGLADNEQFF.

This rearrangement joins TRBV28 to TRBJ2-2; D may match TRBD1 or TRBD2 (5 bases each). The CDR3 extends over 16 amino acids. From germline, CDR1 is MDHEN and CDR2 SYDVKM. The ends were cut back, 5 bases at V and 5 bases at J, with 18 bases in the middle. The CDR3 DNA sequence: TGTGCCAGCAGTGAAGCCAGGGCGGGTGCGACCGGGGAGCTGTTTTTT. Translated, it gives CASSEARAGATGELFF. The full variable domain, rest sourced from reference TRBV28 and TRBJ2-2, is DVKVTQSSRYLVKRTGEKVFLECVQDMDHENMFWYRQDPGLGLRLIYFSYDVKMKEKGDIPEGYSVSREKKERFSLILESASTNQTSMYLCASSEARAGATGELFFGEGSRLTVL.

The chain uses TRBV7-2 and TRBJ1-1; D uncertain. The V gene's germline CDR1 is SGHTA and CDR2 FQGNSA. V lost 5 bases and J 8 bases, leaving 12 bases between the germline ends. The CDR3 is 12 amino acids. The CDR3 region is CASSTRLTEAFF. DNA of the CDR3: TGTGCCAGCAGCACCCGTCTCACCGAAGCTTTCTTT.

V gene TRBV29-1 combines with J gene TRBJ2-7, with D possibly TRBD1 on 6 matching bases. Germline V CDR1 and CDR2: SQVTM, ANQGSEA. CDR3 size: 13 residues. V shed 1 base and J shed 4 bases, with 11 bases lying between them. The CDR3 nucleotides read TGCAGCGTTGAAGTCTCACAGGGATACGAGCAGTACTTC. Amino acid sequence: CSVEVSQGYEQYF.

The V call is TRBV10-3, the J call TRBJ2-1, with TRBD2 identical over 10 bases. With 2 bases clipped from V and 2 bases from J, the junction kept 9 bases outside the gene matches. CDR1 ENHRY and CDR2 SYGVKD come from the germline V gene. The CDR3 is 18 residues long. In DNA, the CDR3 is TGTGCCATCAGTGAGCCTCTCGGACTAGCGGTTCCCTACAATGAGCAGTTCTTC. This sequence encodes CAISEPLGLAVPYNEQFF.

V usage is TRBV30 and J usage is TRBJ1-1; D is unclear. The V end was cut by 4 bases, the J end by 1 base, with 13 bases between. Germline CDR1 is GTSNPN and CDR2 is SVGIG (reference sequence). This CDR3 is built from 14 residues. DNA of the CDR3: TGTGCCTGGATATCCATTTCGGGGAACACTGAAGCTTTCTTT. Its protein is CAWISISGNTEAFF.

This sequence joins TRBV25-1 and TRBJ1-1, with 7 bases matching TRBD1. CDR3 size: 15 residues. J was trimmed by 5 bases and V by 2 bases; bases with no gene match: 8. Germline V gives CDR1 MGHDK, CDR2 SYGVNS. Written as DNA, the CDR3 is TGTGCCAGCAGTGAAACAAGGGGGCGGGGGACTGAAGCTTTCTTT. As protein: CASSETRGRGTEAFF.

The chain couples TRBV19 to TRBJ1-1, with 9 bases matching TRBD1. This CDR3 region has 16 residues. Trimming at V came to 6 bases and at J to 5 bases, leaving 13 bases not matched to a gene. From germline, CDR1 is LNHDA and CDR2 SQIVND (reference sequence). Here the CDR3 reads CASRLLLRDRETEAFF. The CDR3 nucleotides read TGTGCCAGTAGACTTCTTCTCCGGGACAGGGAAACTGAAGCTTTCTTT. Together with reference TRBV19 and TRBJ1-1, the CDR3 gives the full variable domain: DGGITQSPKYLFRKEGQNVTLSCEQNLNHDAMYWYRQDPGQGLRLIYYSQIVNDFQKGDIAEGYSVSREKKESFPLTVTSAQKNPTAFYLCASRLLLRDRETEAFFGQGTRLTVV.

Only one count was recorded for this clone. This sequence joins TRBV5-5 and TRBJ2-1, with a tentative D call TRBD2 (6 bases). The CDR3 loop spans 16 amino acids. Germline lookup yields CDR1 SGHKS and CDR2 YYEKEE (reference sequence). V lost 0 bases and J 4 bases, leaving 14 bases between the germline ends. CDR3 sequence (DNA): TGTGCCAGCAGCTTGGGGCCGACGGACTATTACAATGAGCAGTTCTTC. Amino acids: CASSLGPTDYYNEQFF.

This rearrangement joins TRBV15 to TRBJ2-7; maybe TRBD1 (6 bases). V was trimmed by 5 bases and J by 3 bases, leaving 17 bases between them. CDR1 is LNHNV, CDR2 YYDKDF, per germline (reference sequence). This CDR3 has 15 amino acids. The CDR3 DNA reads TGTGCCACCAGCCCACAGGGTAGAGGGTACTACGAGCAGTACTTC. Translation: CATSPQGRGYYEQYF. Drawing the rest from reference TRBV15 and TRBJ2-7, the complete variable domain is DAMVIQNPRYQVTQFGKPVTLSCSQTLNHNVMYWYQQKSSQAPKLLFHYYDKDFNNEADTPDNFQSRRPNTSFCFLDIRSPGLGDTAMYLCATSPQGRGYYEQYFGPGTRLTVT.

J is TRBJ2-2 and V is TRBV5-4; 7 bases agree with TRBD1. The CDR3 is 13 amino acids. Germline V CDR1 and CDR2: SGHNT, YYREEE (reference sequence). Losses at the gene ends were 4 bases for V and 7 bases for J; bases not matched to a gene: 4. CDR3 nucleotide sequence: TGTGCCAGCAGCCTACAGGGGAACGGGGAGCTGTTTTTT. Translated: CASSLQGNGELFF.

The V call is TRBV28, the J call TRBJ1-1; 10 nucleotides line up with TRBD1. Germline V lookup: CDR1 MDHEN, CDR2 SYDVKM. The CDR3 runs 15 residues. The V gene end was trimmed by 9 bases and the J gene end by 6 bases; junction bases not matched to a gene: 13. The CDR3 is CASLNPGQGIPEAFF. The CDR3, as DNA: TGTGCCAGTTTAAATCCGGGACAGGGGATACCTGAAGCTTTCTTT.

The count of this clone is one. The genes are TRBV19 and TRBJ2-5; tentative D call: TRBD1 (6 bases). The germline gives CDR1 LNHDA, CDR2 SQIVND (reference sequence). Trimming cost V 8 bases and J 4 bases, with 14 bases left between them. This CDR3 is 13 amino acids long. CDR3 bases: TGTGCCAGTGGGCACAGGGATAGAGAGACCCAGTACTTC. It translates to CASGHRDRETQYF.

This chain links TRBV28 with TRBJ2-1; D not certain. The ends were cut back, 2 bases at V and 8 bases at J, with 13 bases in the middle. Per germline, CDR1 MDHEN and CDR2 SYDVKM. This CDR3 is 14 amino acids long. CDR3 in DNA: TGTGCCAGCAGTTTACCCCAAGGTTACTATGAGCAGTTCTTC. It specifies CASSLPQGYYEQFF.

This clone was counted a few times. The CDR3 loop reads CASSSRLVAGGSGRAEQYF. As DNA, the CDR3 is TGCGCCAGCAGCTCCCGTCTCGTCGCGGGCGGGTCGGGGCGTGCCGAGCAGTACTTC. The V gene is TRBV5-1, the J gene TRBJ2-7, with D perhaps assigned TRBD1 or TRBD2 (5 bases each). V gave up 3 bases and J gave up 6 bases, with 31 bases separating them. Germline V gives CDR1 SGHRS, CDR2 YFSETQ. The CDR3 extends over 19 amino acids.